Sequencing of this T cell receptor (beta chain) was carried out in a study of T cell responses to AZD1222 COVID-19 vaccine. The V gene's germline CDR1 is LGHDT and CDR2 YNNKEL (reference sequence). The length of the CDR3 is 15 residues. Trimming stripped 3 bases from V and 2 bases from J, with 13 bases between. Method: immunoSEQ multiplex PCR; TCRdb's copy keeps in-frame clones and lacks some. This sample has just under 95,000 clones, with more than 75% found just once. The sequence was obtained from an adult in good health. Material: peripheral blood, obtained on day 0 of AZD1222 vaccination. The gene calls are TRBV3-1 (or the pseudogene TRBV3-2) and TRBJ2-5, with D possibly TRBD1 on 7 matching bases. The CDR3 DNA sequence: TGTGCCAGCAGCCAGTCCAGGGGGGATCAAGAGACCCAGTACTTC. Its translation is CASSQSRGDQETQYF.